The 14 T cell receptor beta chains presented below share a single source sample, sequenced in a study of shared clonotypes between healthy human individuals (dated by TCRdb to 2018 to 2020). The receptor library was made with the immunoSEQ multiplex PCR assay. TCRdb took this table from immuneACCESS and kept in-frame rearrangements with V and J called. Such tables lack part of the clones; where checked against another copy, unresolved V genes explain under half of the gap, and the rest is unexplained. The sample yields fewer than 650,000 clones; 76% were counted once. The top ten clonotypes cover 13% of the sample. Sample: PBMCs. The receptors were gathered from a woman aged 35 to 49 in good health. Some clones in this sample may be carry-over from other donors' samples.

V and J are TRBV5-4 and TRBJ2-5, with a possible D match to TRBD2 (5 bases). Deletions cut 4 bases from V and 1 base from J, with 14 bases between. The CDR3 is 15 residues long. The germline CDR1 and CDR2 sequences are SGHNT and YYREEE (reference sequence). The CDR3 region has the DNA TGTGCCAGCAGCCGGACTTTGAGCGGCCAAGAGACCCAGTACTTC. Translated, it gives CASSRTLSGQETQYF.

As concerns this clone: A much larger clone differs from this one at a single base, so this may be a read error. The same CDR3 can be traced to other DNA sequences in this sample. The chain uses TRBV5-4 and TRBJ1-1, with a weak D call TRBD1 (6 bases). This CDR3 is 14 amino acids long. Germline values: CDR1 SGHNT, CDR2 YYREEE (reference sequence). The CDR3 DNA reads as TGCGCCAGCAGCTTGGGGGGGCGGAACACTGAAGCTTTCTTT. This encodes CASSLGGRNTEAFF.

The V gene is TRBV6-5, the J gene TRBJ1-1, with D hard to call. The CDR3 has 14 residues. Germline CDR1 is MNHEY and CDR2 is SVGAGI. Deletions cut 2 bases from V and 0 bases from J, with 7 bases between. CDR3 sequence (DNA): TGTGCCAGCAGTTACGCCGGGATGAACACTGAAGCTTTCTTT. It is translated as CASSYAGMNTEAFF.

This clone appeared a few times. The genes are TRBV2 and TRBJ2-1, with 11 positions matching TRBD2. Trimming cost V 10 bases and J 4 bases; bases outside gene matches: 3. Germline values: CDR1 SNHLY, CDR2 FYNNEI. The CDR3 extends over 13 amino acids. This CDR3 is CAITSGGYNEQFF. The CDR3, as DNA: TGTGCCATCACTAGCGGGGGATACAATGAGCAGTTCTTC.

The rearrangement links TRBV29-1 to TRBJ2-2; the match to TRBD2 covers 13 bases. J lost 1 base, V lost 1 base, and 6 bases had no gene match. CDR1 is SQVTM, CDR2 ANQGSEA, per germline. The CDR3 totals 18 residues. CDR3 sequence reads: CSVEGLAGGVWNTGELFF. The CDR3 DNA follows: TGCAGCGTTGAAGGACTAGCGGGAGGAGTCTGGAACACCGGGGAGCTGTTTTTT.

The chain is built from TRBV6-4 and TRBJ2-3; TRBD2 matches at 14 bases. CDR3 length: 18 amino acids. Trimming took 6 bases from V and 5 from J; bases not matched to a gene: 13. In germline, CDR1 is MRHNA, CDR2 SNTAGT. The CDR3 region is CASRRLAGGPIDLDTQYF. CDR3 sequence (DNA): TGTGCCAGCAGAAGACTAGCGGGAGGGCCGATAGACCTAGATACGCAGTATTTT.

This rearrangement joins TRBV5-1 to TRBJ2-3; D is possibly TRBD1 (5 bases). The ends were cut back, 4 bases at V and 3 bases at J, with 18 bases in the middle. This CDR3 comprises 16 residues. Germline-derived CDR1 and CDR2 are SGHRS and YFSETQ. The chain's CDR3 is CASSPLGHARTDTQYF. CDR3 DNA: TGCGCCAGCAGCCCGCTGGGGCACGCTCGAACAGATACGCAGTATTTT. Full variable domain (remainder filled in from reference TRBV5-1 and TRBJ2-3): KAGVTQTPRYLIKTRGQQVTLSCSPISGHRSVSWYQQTPGQGLQFLFEYFSETQRNKGNFPGRFSGRQFSNSRSEMNVSTLELGDSALYLCASSPLGHARTDTQYFGPGTRLTVL.

The V call is TRBV11-2, the J call TRBJ1-2; no clear D gene. V lost 3 bases, J lost 1 base, and 21 bases lay in between. The CDR3 is 18 residues long. Germline V gene data show CDR1 as SGHAT and CDR2 as FQNNGV. The CDR3 loop is CASSFKDVPKPHNYGYTF. Here the CDR3 DNA reads TGTGCCAGCAGCTTCAAGGACGTCCCGAAACCTCATAACTATGGCTACACCTTC.

This clone has a count of ten or more. The CDR3 nucleotides read TGCGCCAGCAGCTTGGGAGCCCAGGGAGGTAATGAAAAACTGTTTTTT. As protein: CASSLGAQGGNEKLFF. J is TRBJ1-4 and V is TRBV5-1, with a weak D call TRBD1 (5 bases). Germline V gives CDR1 SGHRS, CDR2 YFSETQ. The ends were cut back, 0 bases at V and 4 bases at J, with 13 bases in the middle. The CDR3 length is 16 residues.

Notes on this clone: The sample holds other DNA sequences that translate to the same CDR3. The rearrangement joins TRBV7-9 to TRBJ2-7, with D uncertain. Germline V CDR1 and CDR2: SEHNR, FQNEAQ (reference sequence). The CDR3 runs 11 residues. Trimming stripped 5 bases from V and 4 bases from J, with 6 bases between. In DNA form, the CDR3 reads TGTGCCAGCAGCCCAGGATACGAGCAGTACTTC. It translates to CASSPGYEQYF.

The V and J genes are TRBV28 and TRBJ1-4; D may be TRBD1 (5 bases). Trimming shortened V by 7 bases and J by 5 bases, and 11 bases separated the two germline ends. This CDR3 contains 13 residues. Germline lookup yields CDR1 MDHEN and CDR2 SYDVKM. The CDR3 nucleotides read TGTGCCAGCAAAGCAGGGAGGAATGAAAAACTGTTTTTT. It translates to CASKAGRNEKLFF.

The J gene is TRBJ2-7, the V gene TRBV5-1; 10 bases align to TRBD2. V trimming: 1 base; J trimming: 3 bases; junction bases outside the gene matches: 7. The CDR3 consists of 16 residues. Germline V gene data show CDR1 as SGHRS and CDR2 as YFSETQ. The CDR3 DNA reads TGCGCCAGCAGCTTGACTAGCGGGACCTTGATCTACGAGCAGTACTTC. Translation: CASSLTSGTLIYEQYF.

This clone was seen just once. The J gene is TRBJ2-2, the V gene TRBV18; no firm D call. The CDR3 loop spans 15 amino acids. CDR1 and CDR2 (germline): KGHSH, LQKENI. V was pared by 1 base and J by 7 bases, with 13 bases between. CDR3 bases: TGTGCCAGCTCACCACTAGTGGGTATTGGCGGGGAGCTGTTTTTT. As protein: CASSPLVGIGGELFF.

This chain joins TRBV6-1 and TRBJ1-5; 7 positions match TRBD1. The CDR3 sequence is 13 residues long. With 7 bases clipped from V and 2 bases from J, the junction kept 2 bases outside the gene matches. Germline lookup yields CDR1 MNHNS and CDR2 SASEGT. This CDR3 reads CASTGTGNQPQHF. The CDR3 DNA follows: TGTGCCAGCACCGGGACAGGCAATCAGCCCCAGCATTTT.